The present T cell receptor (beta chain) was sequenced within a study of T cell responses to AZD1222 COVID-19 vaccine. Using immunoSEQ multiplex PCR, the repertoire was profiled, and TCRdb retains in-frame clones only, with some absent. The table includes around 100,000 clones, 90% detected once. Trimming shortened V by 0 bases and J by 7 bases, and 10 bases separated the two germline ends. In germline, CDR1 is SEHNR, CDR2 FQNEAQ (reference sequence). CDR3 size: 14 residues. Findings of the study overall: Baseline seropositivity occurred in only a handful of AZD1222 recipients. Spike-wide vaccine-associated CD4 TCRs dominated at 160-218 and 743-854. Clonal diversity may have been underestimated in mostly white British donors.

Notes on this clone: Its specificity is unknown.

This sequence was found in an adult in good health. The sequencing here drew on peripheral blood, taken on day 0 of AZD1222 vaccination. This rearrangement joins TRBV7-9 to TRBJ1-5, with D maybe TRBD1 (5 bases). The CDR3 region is CASSLAGGAQPQHF. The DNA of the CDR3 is TGTGCCAGCAGCTTAGCGGGGGGAGCACAGCCCCAGCATTTT.